This TCR beta chain was sequenced during a study of T cell responses to AZD1222 COVID-19 vaccine. General study findings and limits: Unmutated regions of variants are reportedly targeted by nearly half of spike-specific TCRs. Mostly white British, mostly female donors; authors suggested clonal diversity may be underestimated.

From germline, CDR1 is ENHRY and CDR2 SYGVKD. V lost 2 bases and J lost 3, with 14 bases in between. CDR3 length: 16 residues. Points on this clone: Its matching antigen is unknown.

Measured with immunoSEQ multiplex PCR; TCRdb has only the in-frame clones, and not every one. The sample has 130,000 or so clones; approximately 93% are singletons. The receptor's source is an adult in good health. The specimen comprised peripheral blood, sampled on day 0 of MenACWY control vaccination. The chain uses TRBV10-3 and TRBJ2-4; TRBD2 is a possible D gene (5 bases). The CDR3 loop reads CAISEAGQDGKNIQYF. The DNA for the CDR3 is TGTGCCATCAGTGAGGCGGGTCAGGACGGCAAAAACATTCAGTACTTC.